This T cell receptor beta chain was sequenced for a study of identical twins. This clonotype was picked up a small number of times. V shed 4 bases and J shed 8 bases, with 8 bases lying between them. CDR1 and CDR2 from the germline V gene are LGHDT and YNNKEL (reference sequence). The length of the CDR3 is 12 residues. MiXCR was run by TCRdb on the 5' RACE reads, yielding one entry per CDR3 protein. The data show a few hundred thousand distinct CDR3 sequences, with more than 9.5% seen just once and roughly 3.7% held by the top ten. These data are also associated with another study on yellow fever vaccine responses in identical twins.

The chain joins TRBV3-1 to TRBJ2-2; D is uncertain. The sample comprised memory (CD45RO+) T cells sorted from blood. The TCR originated in a woman between 18 and 29 years old in good health. The CDR3 DNA is TGTGCCAGCAGCCGGGAAGGTGGGGAGCTGTTTTTT. It is translated as CASSREGGELFF.